The next 24 T cell receptor beta chains were all read from a single sample in a study of regulatory T cells in long-lasting Graves disease. Time point denoted: persistent/refractory GD, antithyroid drugs over 5 years with positive TRAb. PBMCs were the source of the RNA used for TCR sequencing. The authors built TCR beta libraries using iRepertoire HTBI primers and Arm-PCR of CDR3 regions. TCRdb processed the multiplex PCR reads anew with MiXCR; each CDR3 protein has one entry. The profile shows over 300,000 distinct CDR3 sequences, around a fifth of them singletons. Sequencing was performed on peripheral blood mononuclear cells (PBMCs), taken when the disease was refractory, from a patient treated with antithyroid drugs. Receptor source: a female donor with Graves disease.

This clonotype showed up many times. The J gene is TRBJ1-1, the V gene TRBV24-1, with 9 bases identical to TRBD1. The V segment lost 3 bases and the J segment 11 bases; nucleotides outside the gene matches: 3. The CDR3 loop spans 12 amino acids. Germline V gene lookup returns CDR1 KGHDR and CDR2 SFDVKD. The CDR3: CATSDTGTGAFF. For the CDR3, the DNA is TGTGCCACCAGTGATACCGGGACAGGGGCTTTCTTT.

V gene TRBV19 combines with J gene TRBJ1-1; D is possibly TRBD1 (6 bases). Germline V gene lookup returns CDR1 LNHDA and CDR2 SQIVND (reference sequence). Trimming took off 7 bases at V and 4 bases at J, with 16 bases between the two ends. This CDR3 region has 14 residues. CDR3 protein: CASNTDGGLTEAFF. DNA of the CDR3: TGTGCCAGTAATACTGACGGGGGGCTCACTGAAGCTTTCTTT.

This clonotype was seen ten or more times. The chain employs TRBV15 and TRBJ1-2; maybe TRBD1 (5 bases). V gave up 1 base and J gave up 4 bases, with 7 bases separating them. CDR3 length equals 13 residues. CDR1 LNHNV and CDR2 YYDKDF come from the germline V gene (reference sequence). The CDR3 protein is CATSRGDSYGYTF. CDR3 sequence (DNA): TGTGCCACCAGCAGAGGAGACAGCTATGGCTACACCTTC.

This clonotype was seen at least ten times. The V and J genes are TRBV7-2 and TRBJ1-3; no reliable D call. The CDR3 spans 14 residues. V was pared by 5 bases and J by 1 base, with 9 bases between. Germline loops: CDR1 SGHTA, CDR2 FQGNSA. The CDR3 nucleotides read TGTGCCAGCAGCAAAGGGAATTCTGGAAACACCATATATTTT. It yields the protein CASSKGNSGNTIYF.

This clonotype was counted only a few times. The chain employs TRBV7-9 and TRBJ1-5; D unresolved. Germline V CDR1 and CDR2: SEHNR, FQNEAQ (reference sequence). The CDR3 contains 15 residues. V dropped 4 bases and J dropped 6 bases, with 16 bases sitting between them. CDR3 loop: CASSSDGRLSQPQHF. The CDR3 bases are TGTGCCAGCAGCTCTGACGGACGCCTCTCTCAGCCCCAGCATTTT. Supplemented by reference TRBV7-9 and TRBJ1-5, the full variable domain reads DTGVSQNPRHKITKRGQNVTFRCDPISEHNRLYWYRQTLGQGPEFLTYFQNEAQLEKSRLLSDRFSAERPKGSFSTLEIQRTEQGDSAMYLCASSSDGRLSQPQHFGDGTRLSIL.

The sample holds a few counts of this clonotype. This sequence joins TRBV7-9 and TRBJ1-5; 8 bases map to TRBD1. This CDR3 region has 14 residues. Per the germline V gene, CDR1 is SEHNR and CDR2 is FQNEAQ (reference sequence). The ends lost 6 bases at V and 7 bases at J; junction bases unmatched: 8. The CDR3 region is CASSFGQGGQPQHF. For the CDR3, the DNA is TGTGCCAGCAGTTTCGGACAGGGCGGGCAGCCCCAGCATTTT.

Remarks on this clonotype: This probably arose from a read error, given a far larger clone one base away. The gene calls are TRBV6-2 or TRBV6-3 and TRBJ1-2, with D possibly matching TRBD1 (5 bases). The length of the CDR3 is 12 residues. Germline CDR1 reads MNHEY; CDR2 reads SVGEGT. CDR3 loop: CTSSDRNYGYTF. CDR3 DNA sequence: TGTACCAGCAGTGACAGAAACTATGGCTACACCTTC.

A few counts support this clonotype. The chain is built from TRBV6-2 or TRBV6-3 and TRBJ2-1, with 13 positions matching TRBD2. Losses at the gene ends were 2 bases for V and 15 bases for J; bases not matched to a gene: 4. CDR3 length: 13 amino acids. CDR1 MNHEY and CDR2 SVGEGT come from the germline V gene. Written as DNA, the CDR3 is TGTGCCAGCAGTTACACGGGACTAGCGGGGCGGTTCTTC. Encoded protein: CASSYTGLAGRFF.

This clonotype was seen ten or more times. This chain's CDR3 is CASSLRGLGEKLFF. CDR3 bases: TGTGCCAGCAGTTTACGAGGGCTTGGTGAAAAACTGTTTTTT. The chain joins TRBV12-3 or TRBV12-4 to TRBJ1-4; D is unresolved. V dropped 2 bases and J dropped 7 bases, with 11 bases sitting between them. The CDR3 runs 14 residues.

The chain carries TRBV27 and TRBJ1-6; D is unclear. Germline V lookup: CDR1 MNHEY, CDR2 SMNVEV (reference sequence). This CDR3 comprises 14 residues. V lost 4 bases to trimming and J lost 0 bases, with 4 bases between them. The CDR3 nucleotides are TGTGCCAGCAGTTCTTACTCCTATAATTCACCCCTCCACTTT. This sequence encodes CASSSYSYNSPLHF.

This clonotype was picked up a small number of times. The gene calls are TRBV5-8 and TRBJ2-2; TRBD1 or TRBD2 may be the D gene (5 bases each). V lost 2 bases and J lost 6, with 17 bases in between. The CDR3 is 16 amino acids. Germline CDR1 reads SGHTS; CDR2 reads YDEGEE. For the CDR3, the DNA is TGTGCCAGCAGCTTCAGGGACCGTACTTTCGCCGGGGAGCTGTTTTTT. Encoded protein: CASSFRDRTFAGELFF. The full variable domain, completed using reference TRBV5-8 and TRBJ2-2, is EAGVTQSPTHLIKTRGQQATLRCSPISGHTSVYWYQQALGLGLQFLLWYDEGEERNRGNFPPRFSGRQFPNYSSELNVNALELEDSALYLCASSFRDRTFAGELFFGEGSRLTVL.

This clonotype was counted ten times or more. The chain employs TRBV2 and TRBJ1-6; TRBD1 is a possible D gene (6 bases). Trimming took 3 bases from V and 5 from J, leaving 11 bases between them. The CDR3 is 15 residues long. The V gene's germline CDR1 is SNHLY and CDR2 FYNNEI. DNA for the CDR3: TGTGCCAGCAGTGATTGGGGGGCGGATAATTCACCCCTCCACTTT. It specifies CASSDWGADNSPLHF.

This clonotype appeared many times. The rearrangement uses TRBV15 and TRBJ1-4; tentatively, D is TRBD1 (6 bases). Germline-derived CDR1 and CDR2 are LNHNV and YYDKDF (reference sequence). The CDR3 extends over 18 amino acids. V was trimmed by 7 bases and J by 0 bases, leaving 21 bases between them. The CDR3 sequence: CATTTAGVYIATNEKLFF. CDR3 sequence (DNA): TGTGCCACCACCACGGCAGGGGTTTATATCGCAACTAATGAAAAACTGTTTTTT.

The chain couples TRBV4-1 to TRBJ1-2, with 9 bases lining up with TRBD1. Germline trimming cut 0 bases from V and 7 bases from J; bases unmatched to any gene: 6. There are 15 residues in the CDR3. The germline gives CDR1 MGHRA, CDR2 YSYEKL. Here the CDR3 DNA reads TGCGCCAGCAGCCAAGATTTTACAGGGGGCGTTGGCTACACCTTC. This codes for CASSQDFTGGVGYTF.

This clonotype was found many times. The gene calls are TRBV30 and TRBJ1-1; weak D call: TRBD1 (6 bases). The ends were cut back, 0 bases at V and 0 bases at J, with 8 bases in the middle. CDR1 and CDR2 from the germline V gene are GTSNPN and SVGIG (reference sequence). This CDR3 is 14 amino acids long. The CDR3 nucleotides read TGTGCCTGGAGTGTCTACAGGGTGAACACTGAAGCTTTCTTT. This encodes CAWSVYRVNTEAFF.

This CDR3 is CASSLRLDVRELFF. Written as DNA, the CDR3 is TGCGCCAGCAGCTTGCGGCTCGACGTCCGGGAGCTGTTTTTT. The chain joins TRBV5-1 to TRBJ2-2; D is unclear. The germline V gene encodes CDR1 SGHRS and CDR2 YFSETQ. V was cut by 1 base and J by 9 bases, with 13 bases left in between. The length of the CDR3 is 14 residues.

CDR3 amino acids: CASSRGGLGTRETQYF. CDR3 bases: TGTGCCAGCAGCAGGGGGGGATTAGGGACGCGGGAGACCCAGTACTTC. This chain uses TRBV9 with TRBJ2-5; D perhaps matches TRBD2 (7 bases). Looked up from germline, CDR1 is SGDLS and CDR2 is YYNGEE. The CDR3 totals 16 residues. Trimming took 4 bases from V and 5 from J, leaving 21 bases between them. Drawing the rest from reference TRBV9 and TRBJ2-5, the complete variable domain is DSGVTQTPKHLITATGQRVTLRCSPRSGDLSVYWYQQSLDQGLQFLIQYYNGEERAKGNILERFSAQQFPDLHSELNLSSLELGDSALYFCASSRGGLGTRETQYFGPGTRLLVL.

The rearrangement links TRBV7-9 to TRBJ2-7; TRBD1 matches at 10 bases. Germline V lookup: CDR1 SEHNR, CDR2 FQNEAQ (reference sequence). V was pared by 3 bases and J by 5 bases, with 13 bases of the junction left unmatched. This CDR3 region has 17 residues. This chain's CDR3 is CASSLDRGLTGGHEQYF. CDR3 sequence (DNA): TGTGCCAGCAGCTTGGACAGGGGGTTAACAGGGGGCCACGAGCAGTACTTC.

Notes on this clonotype: Relative to the germline gene, one junction end is altered; a read error may explain this. V usage is TRBV29-1 and J usage is TRBJ1-2; D is ambiguous. This CDR3 has 14 amino acids. From germline, CDR1 is SQVTM and CDR2 ANQGSEA. The CDR3 coding sequence is TGCAGCTTTGATAGCCCAACGGGCAAGTATGGCTACACCTTC. Encoded protein: CSFDSPTGKYGYTF.

This clonotype was counted a few times. V gene TRBV12-3 or TRBV12-4 combines with J gene TRBJ1-5; TRBD1 is a possible D gene (5 bases). V shed 8 bases and J shed 0 bases, with 20 bases lying between them. The CDR3 consists of 17 residues. CDR3 in amino acids: CASRGVPGRNSNQPQHF. The CDR3 DNA reads as TGTGCCAGCCGGGGAGTACCGGGACGGAATAGCAATCAGCCCCAGCATTTT.

This clonotype showed up many times. This chain joins TRBV28 and TRBJ2-1; perhaps TRBD2 as D (5 bases). Germline CDR1 MDHEN, CDR2 SYDVKM. The CDR3 covers 17 residues. The ends were cut back, 2 bases at V and 0 bases at J, with 14 bases in the middle. This chain's CDR3 is CASSLRTADLSYNEQFF. CDR3 DNA: TGTGCCAGCAGTTTAAGGACTGCCGACCTCTCCTACAATGAGCAGTTCTTC.

This clonotype showed up many times. The genes are TRBV28 and TRBJ1-1; D remains unclear. Deletions cut 6 bases from V and 1 base from J, with 3 bases between. CDR3 length: 11 residues. Germline CDR1 is MDHEN and CDR2 is SYDVKM. CDR3 in DNA: TGTGCCAGCAGGGAGAACACTGAAGCTTTCTTT. Translation: CASRENTEAFF. The full variable domain, its missing parts supplied by reference TRBV28 and TRBJ1-1, is DVKVTQSSRYLVKRTGEKVFLECVQDMDHENMFWYRQDPGLGLRLIYFSYDVKMKEKGDIPEGYSVSREKKERFSLILESASTNQTSMYLCASRENTEAFFGQGTRLTVV.

This clonotype has ten or more counts. CDR3 bases: TGTGCCAGCAGCCGTGTGGACCGTGGCTACACCTTC. It encodes CASSRVDRGYTF. The rearrangement uses TRBV3-1 and TRBJ1-2; D unclear. The CDR3 sequence is 12 residues long. The V gene's germline CDR1 is LGHDT and CDR2 YNNKEL (reference sequence). V lost 4 bases, J lost 7 bases, and 10 bases lay in between.

At least ten counts were recorded for this clonotype. The rearrangement uses TRBV10-3 and TRBJ2-7, with unresolved D. This CDR3 has 13 residues. Germline CDR1 reads ENHRY; CDR2 reads SYGVKD. The germline V and J ends were trimmed by 2 bases and 5 bases, with 10 bases remaining between them. DNA of the CDR3: TGTGCCATCAGTGAGCGTTTTTTTGACGAGCAGTACTTC. It codes for CAISERFFDEQYF.